Below are 32 T cell receptor beta chains sequenced from a single sample in a study of blood T cell repertoires in COVID-19. TCRdb's table, derived via immunoSEQ multiplex PCR, lists solely in-frame clones and lacks some. The sample has about 57,000 clones, roughly 80% seen once. Specimen: peripheral blood. The receptors shown here come from an older woman with acute or convalescent COVID-19.

The rearrangement uses TRBV2 and TRBJ1-1; 7 nucleotides line up with TRBD1. J gave up 4 bases and V 7 bases, and 9 bases lay outside the gene matches. CDR3 length equals 14 residues. Per the germline V gene, CDR1 is SNHLY and CDR2 is FYNNEI. The DNA of the CDR3 is TGTGCCAGCAACATAAGACAGGGCATCACTGAAGCTTTCTTT. Amino acids: CASNIRQGITEAFF.

The V gene is TRBV19, the J gene TRBJ2-7; TRBD1 agrees at 9 bases. Germline CDR1 LNHDA, CDR2 SQIVND (reference sequence). Trimming took 5 bases from V and 5 from J; bases not matched to a gene: 7. This CDR3 has 14 amino acids. The CDR3 sequence: CASSHPGQGDEQYF. In DNA, the CDR3 is TGTGCCAGTAGTCACCCGGGACAGGGAGACGAGCAGTACTTC.

The genes are TRBV6-2 or TRBV6-3 and TRBJ1-2; the D is unclear. V shed 0 bases and J shed 8 bases, with 10 bases lying between them. This CDR3 spans 13 amino acids. Germline CDR1 and CDR2: MNHEY and SVGEGT. The CDR3 nucleotides are TGTGCCAGCAGTTACTCGATTTCTATGGGCTACACCTTC. Its protein is CASSYSISMGYTF.

The chain employs TRBV4-3 and TRBJ2-3; 9 positions match TRBD2. Germline V CDR1 and CDR2: LGHNA, YSLEER. There are 18 residues in the CDR3. Losses at the gene ends were 5 bases for V and 4 bases for J; bases not matched to a gene: 16. CDR3 DNA: TGCGCCAGCAGCGTACGATCCGGCGGGGGGGTTTATCCAGATACGCAGTATTTT. It translates to CASSVRSGGGVYPDTQYF.

This clone was found a few times. J is TRBJ2-3 and V is TRBV9; 7 positions match TRBD1. The CDR3 totals 15 residues. After removal of 4 bases from V and 0 bases from J, the junction contained 5 bases not matched to a gene. CDR1 and CDR2 (germline): SGDLS, YYNGEE. The DNA of the CDR3 is TGTGCCAGCAGCAACCGGGACAGAAGCACAGATACGCAGTATTTT. It yields the protein CASSNRDRSTDTQYF.

V usage is TRBV6-2 or TRBV6-3 and J usage is TRBJ1-4; the match to TRBD1 covers 9 bases. Trimming took 4 bases from V and 4 from J; bases not matched to a gene: 13. Looked up from germline, CDR1 is MNHEY and CDR2 is SVGEGT. This CDR3 region has 18 residues. CDR3 region: CASSSFRTGEKFNEKLFF. The CDR3 bases are TGTGCCAGCAGTTCCTTCCGGACAGGGGAGAAGTTTAATGAAAAACTGTTTTTT.

The chain couples TRBV11-1 to TRBJ2-7; tentatively, D is TRBD2 (6 bases). Germline CDR1 and CDR2: SGHAT and FQDESV (reference sequence). The CDR3 has 15 residues. V was cut by 2 bases and J by 2 bases, with 13 bases left in between. DNA of the CDR3: TGTGCCAGCAGCTTATTCGGGACTTCCCCCTACGAGCAGTACTTC. It specifies CASSLFGTSPYEQYF.

The V and J genes are TRBV7-3 and TRBJ1-1; D not certain. The germline gives CDR1 SGHTA, CDR2 FQGTGA. Trimming shortened V by 2 bases and J by 3 bases, and 10 bases separated the two germline ends. CDR3 length equals 14 residues. As DNA, the CDR3 is TGTGCCAGCAGCTTACGTTTGGAGGACACTGAAGCTTTCTTT. Its translation is CASSLRLEDTEAFF. The entire variable domain, with the rest obtained from reference TRBV7-3 and TRBJ1-1, is as follows: GAGVSQTPSNKVTEKGKYVELRCDPISGHTALYWYRQSLGQGPEFLIYFQGTGAADDSGLPNDRFFAVRPEGSVSTLKIQRTERGDSAVYLCASSLRLEDTEAFFGQGTRLTVV.

This CDR3 reads CASSSSNGGEYEQYF. The DNA of the CDR3 is TGTGCCAGCAGTAGTTCGAACGGGGGTGAATACGAGCAGTACTTC. V usage is TRBV2 and J usage is TRBJ2-7, with D possibly being TRBD2 (6 bases). CDR1 is SNHLY, CDR2 FYNNEI, per germline. The length of the CDR3 is 15 residues. Deletions cut 5 bases from V and 4 bases from J, with 18 bases between.

The chain recombines TRBV29-1 with TRBJ1-4, with TRBD1 identical over 7 bases. The CDR3 contains 13 residues. V shed 7 bases and J 7 bases; nucleotides not matched to a gene: 9. Germline values: CDR1 SQVTM, CDR2 ANQGSEA. The CDR3 loop is CSASGQSSEKLFF. In nucleotides, the CDR3 is TGCAGCGCCTCGGGACAGTCCAGTGAAAAACTGTTTTTT.

This CDR3 is CASSIGTVLRLAGTEETQYF. CDR3 DNA: TGTGCCAGTAGTATTGGGACAGTCCTCCGACTAGCGGGGACGGAGGAGACCCAGTACTTC. V usage is TRBV19 and J usage is TRBJ2-5, with 11 nucleotides matching TRBD2. The CDR3 has 20 amino acids. Trimming took 3 bases from V and 5 from J; bases not matched to a gene: 20. Germline values: CDR1 LNHDA, CDR2 SQIVND (reference sequence).

This clone was seen only once. V gene TRBV5-1 combines with J gene TRBJ2-3; 10 positions agree with TRBD2. This CDR3 comprises 17 residues. The germline V gene has CDR1 SGHRS and CDR2 YFSETQ. V lost 0 bases and J lost 0; bases outside the gene matches: 4. The CDR3 DNA reads TGCGCCAGCAGCTTGGGGACTAGCGGTTATAGCACAGATACGCAGTATTTT. Protein sequence: CASSLGTSGYSTDTQYF.

The rearrangement uses TRBV30 and TRBJ2-3; 9 nucleotides align to TRBD2. Germline V gene lookup returns CDR1 GTSNPN and CDR2 SVGIG (reference sequence). V gave up 0 bases and J gave up 3 bases; unmatched junction bases: 4. The CDR3 totals 15 residues. The CDR3 DNA reads as TGTGCCTGGAGTGTGTTAGCGGGGGTTACAGATACGCAGTATTTT. As protein: CAWSVLAGVTDTQYF.

The gene calls are TRBV30 and TRBJ2-1, with 12 bases matching TRBD2. V dropped 0 bases and J dropped 7; count of bases not matched to a gene: 4. This CDR3 has 15 residues. Germline lookup yields CDR1 GTSNPN and CDR2 SVGIG (reference sequence). This chain's CDR3 is CAWSVASGGANEQFF. In DNA form, the CDR3 reads TGTGCCTGGAGTGTCGCTAGCGGGGGGGCAAATGAGCAGTTCTTC.

The CDR3: CASSELDGTYEQYF. CDR3 DNA: TGCGCCAGCAGTGAGTTGGACGGGACCTACGAGCAGTACTTC. This rearrangement joins TRBV10-1 to TRBJ2-7; the D gene is possibly TRBD2 (5 bases). Germline CDR1 and CDR2: WNHNN and SYGVQD (reference sequence). The CDR3 is 14 residues long. V lost 1 base to trimming and J lost 2 bases, with 9 bases between them.

The chain employs TRBV5-1 and TRBJ1-6; the D gene is possibly TRBD1 (5 bases). V lost 0 bases, J lost 3 bases, and 7 bases lay in between. CDR1 SGHRS and CDR2 YFSETQ come from the germline V gene. This CDR3 contains 15 residues. The CDR3 reads CASSLEGYYNSPLHF. The CDR3 nucleotides are TGCGCCAGCAGCTTGGAGGGGTACTATAATTCACCCCTCCACTTT.

This chain joins TRBV3-1 (or the pseudogene TRBV3-2) and TRBJ1-4; unclear D gene. The CDR3 covers 13 residues. CDR1 and CDR2 (germline): LGHDT, YNNKEL (reference sequence). Trimming left V 3 bases short and J 8 bases short, with 10 bases between. CDR3 coding DNA: TGTGCCAGCAGCCAGGGAGGTGGGGAAAAACTGTTTTTT. It yields the protein CASSQGGGEKLFF.

CDR3 protein: CASRHKTGLNYGYTF. CDR3 coding DNA: TGTGCCAGCAGGCATAAAACAGGCCTTAACTATGGCTACACCTTC. This chain connects TRBV2 to TRBJ1-2, with a possible D match to TRBD1 (5 bases). The CDR3 extends over 15 amino acids. Trimming stripped 6 bases from V and 1 base from J, with 15 bases between. Germline-derived CDR1 and CDR2 are SNHLY and FYNNEI.

This clone was detected a few times. V is TRBV7-3 and J is TRBJ2-1; possible D gene TRBD2, 6 bases. The CDR3 is 13 residues long. Trimming stripped 3 bases from V and 9 bases from J, with 12 bases between. Germline CDR1 and CDR2: SGHTA and FQGTGA. The CDR3 nucleotides read TGTGCCAGCAGCTTCGGTCAGGGAGGTGAGCAGTTCTTC. Translated: CASSFGQGGEQFF.

This clone has just one count. J is TRBJ2-7 and V is TRBV13; D is ambiguous. The V gene's germline CDR1 is PRHDT and CDR2 FYEKMQ (reference sequence). The V and J ends lost 0 bases and 3 bases respectively, with 6 bases between them. The CDR3 is 13 residues long. CDR3 region: CASSLGGVYEQYF. The CDR3 DNA reads as TGTGCCAGCAGCTTAGGTGGAGTCTACGAGCAGTACTTC.

The chain carries TRBV10-2 and TRBJ2-1, with D perhaps TRBD2 (7 bases). The germline CDR1 and CDR2 sequences are WSHSY and SAAADI. The CDR3 covers 15 residues. Trimming removed 3 bases at V and 7 bases at J, with 16 bases between. This CDR3 reads CASSDASGRGNEQFF. As DNA, the CDR3 is TGCGCCAGCAGTGACGCCTCAGGGAGGGGGAATGAGCAGTTCTTC.

The chain recombines TRBV21-1 with TRBJ2-1; the table's D gene call, TRBD2, was not cross checked with the DNA. TRBV21-1 is a listed pseudogene. CDR3 length: 18 amino acids. The CDR3: CARRKGGFETSGSNEQFF. DNA of the CDR3: TGTGCCAGAAGAAAGGGGGGCTTCGAGACTAGCGGTTCCAATGAGCAGTTCTTC.

This chain connects TRBV9 to TRBJ1-4, with D unresolved. Trimming stripped 3 bases from V and 12 bases from J, with 12 bases between. The CDR3 is made up of 12 amino acids. The germline V gene encodes CDR1 SGDLS and CDR2 YYNGEE. The CDR3 DNA sequence: TGTGCCAGCAGCGCGGACTCCGAGGAACTGTTTTTT. Its translation: CASSADSEELFF.

The V call is TRBV27, the J call TRBJ1-2; TRBD1 is a possible D gene (6 bases). The germline V and J ends were trimmed by 7 bases and 8 bases, with 14 bases remaining between them. CDR1 is MNHEY, CDR2 SMNVEV, per germline (reference sequence). The CDR3 has 12 residues. CDR3 amino acids: CASTWGGAGYTF. As DNA, the CDR3 is TGTGCCAGCACCTGGGGGGGCGCGGGCTACACCTTC.

The chain combines TRBV25-1 with TRBJ2-7, with D possibly being TRBD1 (5 bases). Trimming pared 3 bases from V and 4 bases from J, leaving 16 bases between. Germline V gene lookup returns CDR1 MGHDK and CDR2 SYGVNS. The CDR3 sequence is 15 residues long. CDR3 sequence: CASSERPTGPYEQYF. The DNA for the CDR3 is TGTGCCAGCAGTGAGAGACCAACAGGCCCTTACGAGCAGTACTTC.

V and J are TRBV11-2 and TRBJ1-3; 10 positions agree with TRBD1. The J segment lost 2 bases and the V segment lost 5 bases, leaving 6 bases of the junction unmatched. The V gene's germline CDR1 is SGHAT and CDR2 FQNNGV. The CDR3 is 16 amino acids. Written as DNA, the CDR3 is TGTGCCAGCAGCGGACGGGACAGGGGCACTGGAAACACCATATATTTT. Protein: CASSGRDRGTGNTIYF.

The rearrangement links TRBV6-1 to TRBJ2-7; the D is unclear. Trimming cost V 3 bases and J 2 bases, with 8 bases left between them. CDR3 length equals 13 residues. Germline values: CDR1 MNHNS, CDR2 SASEGT. Here the CDR3 DNA reads TGTGCCAGCAGTGAGGCCGTAACCTACGAGCAGTACTTC. Translation: CASSEAVTYEQYF.

This clone was counted between two and nine times. The CDR3 nucleotides read TGTGCCAGCAGTCCGCTAGCGGGGATAAAAGAGACCCAGTACTTC. It specifies CASSPLAGIKETQYF. The V and J genes are TRBV25-1 and TRBJ2-5; 9 bases match TRBD2. This CDR3 is built from 15 residues. CDR1 is MGHDK, CDR2 SYGVNS, per germline. V was pared by 5 bases and J by 3 bases, with 7 bases of the junction left unmatched.

This clone was counted a few times. The V gene is TRBV6-5, the J gene TRBJ2-7, with TRBD2 matching over 7 bases. CDR1 MNHEY and CDR2 SVGAGI come from the germline V gene. The V segment lost 7 bases and the J segment 2 bases; nucleotides outside the gene matches: 8. The CDR3 covers 14 residues. The DNA of the CDR3 is TGTGCCAGCACCCAATCGGGGGGACCCTACGAGCAGTACTTC. Translation: CASTQSGGPYEQYF.

This clone was seen more than once but under ten times. The V and J genes are TRBV5-5 and TRBJ1-1; perhaps TRBD1 as D (5 bases). Trimming cost V 4 bases and J 3 bases, with 13 bases left between them. The CDR3 sequence is 14 residues long. CDR1 is SGHKS, CDR2 YYEKEE, per germline (reference sequence). CDR3: CASSRPGVHTEAFF. The CDR3 nucleotides read TGTGCCAGCAGCAGACCGGGGGTCCACACTGAAGCTTTCTTT.

This clone was recorded once. The chain employs TRBV7-3 and TRBJ2-5; 7 positions agree with TRBD1. J gave up 1 base and V 7 bases, and 6 bases lay outside the gene matches. CDR3 length equals 14 residues. Germline CDR1 reads SGHTA; CDR2 reads FQGTGA. The CDR3 sequence is CASTARDSQETQYF. CDR3 coding DNA: TGTGCCAGCACCGCAAGGGACAGCCAAGAGACCCAGTACTTC.

The chain links TRBV2 to TRBJ1-1; D might be TRBD1 (5 bases). The germline V and J ends were trimmed by 6 bases and 3 bases, with 14 bases remaining between them. The CDR3 has 14 amino acids. Germline loops: CDR1 SNHLY, CDR2 FYNNEI. CDR3: CASRLRGGDTEAFF. The CDR3 DNA reads as TGTGCCAGCAGACTGAGGGGAGGCGACACTGAAGCTTTCTTT.